This T cell receptor beta chain was recovered during a study of shared clonotypes between healthy human individuals. For the study at large: Used for every donor were three CD4 naive, three CD4 memory, two CD8 naive and one CD8 memory plate. Study-wide points: Clonotypes shared by all four sorted-subset donors had higher generation probabilities than non-shared clonotypes. Despite large depth, rarefaction showed incomplete sorted-subset sequencing.

Original analysis: Filtering was not the same, since immunoSEQ gave junction-only sequences without quality scores. The data were produced by immunoSEQ multiplex PCR, yet TCRdb's version contains in-frame clones alone and is incomplete. V, J and clone size are those of that table, while D and trimming were read from the DNA. This sample yields about 2,500,000 clones, of which approximately 92% are seen a single time; over 0.12% belongs to the top ten. Regarding this clone: The antigen is undetermined.

CDR3 size: 14 residues. V lost 4 bases to trimming and J lost 4 bases, with 13 bases between them. Germline loops: CDR1 KGHSH, CDR2 LQKENI. The clonotype was recovered from a man aged 18 to 35 in good health. The V gene is TRBV18, the J gene TRBJ2-5; TRBD2 is a possible D gene (6 bases). The specimen sequenced was naive CD4+ T cells sorted from blood. The subset here: CD45RA+ positively selected. The CDR3 region is CASSLSGVRETQYF. In nucleotides, the CDR3 is TGTGCCAGCTCACTCTCGGGGGTCCGAGAGACCCAGTACTTC.